The 5 T cell receptor beta chains below all came from one sample that was sequenced in a study of neurological immune-mediated disorders (dated by TCRdb to the late 2010s). Library preparation employed 5' RACE. Sequenced using an Illumina HiSeq 2500. TCRdb redid the processing of the public reads, applying fastp at Q25 and MiXCR, and retained in-frame beta chains. Each CDR3 protein appears once, grouped with its most common genes and DNA. Here the sample has some 60,000 distinct CDR3 sequences; about 11% occur a single time. The ten largest clonotypes hold about 6.6% of the sample. The intended sense of this specimen's time point label: longitudinal time-point 1 (baseline). The sequenced sample consisted of PBMCs. All receptors come from a male donor with HTLV-1-associated myelopathy (HAM/TSP).

This clonotype was found many times. The chain recombines TRBV28 with TRBJ2-3; TRBD2 matches at 9 bases. The CDR3 covers 16 residues. V gave up 5 bases and J gave up 1 base; unmatched junction bases: 7. CDR1 is MDHEN, CDR2 SYDVKM, per germline. CDR3 nucleotide sequence: TGTGCCAGCAGTCTACCGAGCGGGGGGCGCACAGATACGCAGTATTTT. This codes for CASSLPSGGRTDTQYF.

This clonotype was seen repeatedly, ten times or more. The rearrangement links TRBV24-1 to TRBJ2-1; TRBD1 aligns across 7 bases. The V and J ends lost 3 bases and 7 bases, in that order; junction bases with no gene match: 5. The germline V gene has CDR1 KGHDR and CDR2 SFDVKD. The CDR3 length is 14 residues. CDR3 amino acids: CATSDKGARNEQFF. CDR3 bases: TGTGCCACCAGTGATAAGGGGGCTCGGAATGAGCAGTTCTTC.

This clonotype was seen ten or more times. This chain links TRBV6-2 or TRBV6-3 with TRBJ1-2; D is ambiguous. There are 14 residues in the CDR3. CDR1 and CDR2 (germline): MNHEY, SVGEGT. V lost 4 bases and J 2 bases, leaving 11 bases between the germline ends. CDR3 loop: CASSLWTSNYGYTF. The CDR3 DNA sequence: TGTGCCAGCAGTTTATGGACGTCGAACTATGGCTACACCTTC.

The table lists this clonotype with many counts. V is TRBV5-1 and J is TRBJ2-1, with D possibly matching TRBD1 (6 bases). V was cut by 0 bases and J by 4 bases, with 8 bases left in between. The CDR3 extends over 14 amino acids. Germline values: CDR1 SGHRS, CDR2 YFSETQ. For the CDR3, the DNA is TGCGCCAGCAGCTTGGGGGACACATACAATGAGCAGTTCTTC. The encoded protein is CASSLGDTYNEQFF.

This clonotype was counted ten times or more. The rearrangement links TRBV12-3 or TRBV12-4 to TRBJ2-3; D gene ambiguous. This CDR3 is built from 14 residues. V was cut by 7 bases and J by 4 bases, with 15 bases left in between. The CDR3 DNA reads TGTGCCAGCACCGTATGGGCCAACTCAGATACGCAGTATTTT. Translation gives CASTVWANSDTQYF.